The source of this T cell receptor beta chain is a study of glioma-infiltrating T cells after dendritic cell vaccination. Study as a whole: Patients received three intradermal dendritic cell vaccine injections at biweekly intervals.

Regarding time point: after dendritic cell vaccination, including at tumor progression/relapse. Primers: 60 V beta forward and 13 J beta reverse. TCRdb's table, derived via immunoSEQ multiplex PCR, lists solely in-frame clones and lacks some. The sample has 55,000 to 75,000 clones, roughly 83% seen once; the top ten hold 15% to 19%. Germline lookup yields CDR1 GTSNPN and CDR2 SVGIG (reference sequence). This CDR3 is 13 amino acids long. The J segment lost 8 bases and the V segment lost 4 bases, leaving 6 bases of the junction unmatched. The source was blood, collected after dendritic cell vaccination. This TCR came from a human donor with glioblastoma. The rearrangement links TRBV30 to TRBJ1-2, with 11 bases identical to TRBD1. In nucleotides, the CDR3 is TGTGCCTGGACGGACAGGGGGCTTAGAGGCTACACCTTC. Amino acid sequence: CAWTDRGLRGYTF. The full variable domain, completed using reference TRBV30 and TRBJ1-2, is SQTIHQWPATLVQPVGSPLSLECTVEGTSNPNLYWYRQAAGRGLQLLFYSVGIGQISSEVPQNLSASRPQDRQFILSSKKLLLSDSGFYLCAWTDRGLRGYTFGSGTRLTVV.